The 17 T cell receptor beta chains below were found in one sample sequenced in a study of regulatory T cells in long-lasting Graves disease. Time point here: persistent/refractory GD, antithyroid drugs over 5 years with positive TRAb. PBMC-extracted RNA yielded the TCR library. Researchers made TCR beta libraries by using iRepertoire HTBI primers and running Arm-PCR on CDR3 regions. MiXCR was run by TCRdb on the multiplex PCR reads, yielding one entry per CDR3 protein. The sample includes approximately 440,000 distinct CDR3 sequences, about 20% of them seen just once. Sequences were derived from peripheral blood mononuclear cells (PBMCs), sampled when the disease was refractory, from a patient treated with antithyroid drugs. Receptor source: a female donor with Graves disease.

This clonotype was counted ten times or more. CDR3: CASRGDPYGYTF. The DNA of the CDR3 is TGTGCCAGCAGGGGGGATCCCTATGGCTACACCTTC. The V call is TRBV2, the J call TRBJ1-2, with D possibly matching TRBD1 (5 bases). Trimming stripped 6 bases from V and 4 bases from J, with 9 bases between. Looked up from germline, CDR1 is SNHLY and CDR2 is FYNNEI. The CDR3 length is 12 residues.

The sample holds a few counts of this clonotype. The chain joins TRBV30 to TRBJ2-5, with 9 bases lining up with TRBD1. The germline gives CDR1 GTSNPN, CDR2 SVGIG (reference sequence). The CDR3 covers 14 residues. V gave up 3 bases and J gave up 2 bases; unmatched junction bases: 4. CDR3 protein: CAWSTGTGQETQYF. CDR3 in DNA: TGTGCCTGGAGCACCGGGACAGGGCAAGAGACCCAGTACTTC.

The rearrangement uses TRBV6-1 and TRBJ1-4; D call uncertain. The CDR3 runs 14 residues. The V and J ends lost 11 bases and 0 bases respectively, with 13 bases between them. Germline assignment: CDR1 MNHNS and CDR2 SASEGT. The DNA of the CDR3 is TGTGCCTCCAACGGGCCAGCAACTAATGAAAAACTGTTTTTT. Residues: CASNGPATNEKLFF.

This clonotype has only a few counts. The genes are TRBV27 and TRBJ2-7; D remains unclear. V shed 3 bases and J shed 7 bases, with 13 bases lying between them. The CDR3 is made up of 13 amino acids. CDR1 is MNHEY and CDR2 is SMNVEV in the germline V gene (reference sequence). DNA of the CDR3: TGTGCCAGCAGTTTTGGGCCACCCAGGGAGCAGTACTTC. It codes for CASSFGPPREQYF.

This clonotype appeared a few times. The V call is TRBV5-1, the J call TRBJ1-1; D gene unclear. From germline, CDR1 is SGHRS and CDR2 YFSETQ. V was clipped by 4 bases and J by 11 bases, with 15 bases between them. The CDR3 runs to 12 residues. CDR3 sequence (DNA): TGCGCCAGCAGCCCGGAAGGGTTCATGGCTTTCTTT. Translated: CASSPEGFMAFF.

This clonotype has just a few counts. The chain has TRBV7-3 and TRBJ1-1; D gene ambiguous. V shed 5 bases and J shed 1 base, with 8 bases lying between them. Germline V gives CDR1 SGHTA, CDR2 FQGTGA. The CDR3 length is 13 residues. In nucleotides, the CDR3 is TGTGCCAGCAGCCAGTACTCGAACACTGAAGCTTTCTTT. It encodes CASSQYSNTEAFF.

CDR3 nucleotide sequence: TGTGCCAGCAGCTTAGCAGCGGGCGAGCAGTACTTC. Residues: CASSLAAGEQYF. This chain connects TRBV7-9 to TRBJ2-7; maybe TRBD2 (6 bases). In germline, CDR1 is SEHNR, CDR2 FQNEAQ (reference sequence). The V end was cut by 0 bases, the J end by 6 bases, with 6 bases between. This CDR3 spans 12 amino acids.

The rearrangement joins TRBV5-6 to TRBJ2-3, with D possibly called TRBD1 or TRBD2 (5 bases each). Germline lookup yields CDR1 SGHDT and CDR2 YYEEEE. The CDR3 is 16 amino acids. Trimming shortened V by 4 bases and J by 0 bases, and 15 bases separated the two germline ends. The CDR3, as DNA: TGTGCCAGCAGCGGGTCGGGACCCACTAGCACAGATACGCAGTATTTT. Translation gives CASSGSGPTSTDTQYF. The full variable domain, completed using reference TRBV5-6 and TRBJ2-3, is DAGVTQSPTHLIKTRGQQVTLRCSPKSGHDTVSWYQQALGQGPQFIFQYYEEEERQRGNFPDRFSGHQFPNYSSELNVNALLLGDSALYLCASSGSGPTSTDTQYFGPGTRLTVL.

This clonotype was seen repeatedly, ten times or more. The chain uses TRBV19 and TRBJ1-1; D might be TRBD1 (5 bases). V was shortened by 0 bases and J by 11 bases, with 16 bases between the two germline ends. The CDR3 is 14 residues long. Germline-derived CDR1 and CDR2 are LNHDA and SQIVND (reference sequence). The CDR3 region is CASSIDLGGDLAFF. The CDR3 DNA reads TGTGCCAGTAGTATAGATCTAGGAGGGGACCTCGCTTTCTTT.

This clonotype was observed many times. The V gene is TRBV7-6, the J gene TRBJ1-1; D not resolved. Per germline, CDR1 SGHVS and CDR2 FNYEAQ. The CDR3 contains 14 residues. V was clipped by 0 bases and J by 6 bases, with 11 bases between them. The CDR3, as DNA: TGTGCCAGCAGCTTAGCCGAGGCAGTGGCTGAAGCTTTCTTT. This gives the protein CASSLAEAVAEAFF.

The chain employs TRBV5-6 and TRBJ1-6, with D hard to call. CDR1 and CDR2 from the germline V gene are SGHDT and YYEEEE. V was shortened by 5 bases and J by 1 base, with 10 bases between the two germline ends. The CDR3 contains 15 residues. The CDR3 DNA reads as TGTGCCAGCAGTATGCGGGCGTCCTATAATTCACCCCTCCACTTT. Translation: CASSMRASYNSPLHF.

The chain uses TRBV18 and TRBJ1-1; D call uncertain. This CDR3 region has 13 residues. Germline V gene sequence: CDR1 KGHSH, CDR2 LQKENI. The V and J ends lost 3 bases and 0 bases respectively, with 5 bases between them. As DNA, the CDR3 is TGTGCCAGCTCACCTTCCATGAACACTGAAGCTTTCTTT. It codes for CASSPSMNTEAFF.

This clonotype has a count of ten or more. This sequence joins TRBV28 and TRBJ1-2, with TRBD1 identical over 7 bases. Per germline, CDR1 MDHEN and CDR2 SYDVKM. V trimming: 3 bases; J trimming: 1 base; junction bases outside the gene matches: 5. The CDR3 totals 15 residues. CDR3 amino acids: CASSLSGTVNYGYTF. The CDR3 DNA sequence: TGTGCCAGCAGTTTGTCCGGGACAGTTAACTATGGCTACACCTTC.

The rearrangement links TRBV18 to TRBJ2-7; no clear D. The CDR3 extends over 15 amino acids. CDR1 is KGHSH, CDR2 LQKENI, per germline. The ends were cut back, 0 bases at V and 6 bases at J, with 15 bases in the middle. CDR3 residues: CASSPPDPKVGEQYF. The CDR3 coding sequence is TGTGCCAGCTCACCACCCGACCCAAAAGTGGGCGAGCAGTACTTC.

This clonotype has a handful of counts. With a much larger clone just one base away, this may be a read error. This chain joins TRBV12-3 or TRBV12-4 and TRBJ1-5; maybe TRBD1 (5 bases). The CDR3 extends over 16 amino acids. Trimming pared 6 bases from V and 4 bases from J, leaving 19 bases between. The CDR3 loop is CASSRATEGGNQPQHF. CDR3 DNA: TGTGCCAGCAGCCGCGCGACAGAGGGAGGGAATCAGCCCCAGCATTTT.

This clonotype was observed at least ten times. The chain carries TRBV12-3 or TRBV12-4 and TRBJ2-2; D might be TRBD2 (5 bases). The V gene lost 6 bases and the J gene lost 1 base, with 15 bases spanning the gap. CDR3 size: 16 residues. The CDR3 DNA reads as TGTGCCAGCAGCCTCGGGCTAGCTAAGAACACCGGGGAGCTGTTTTTT. Translating it yields CASSLGLAKNTGELFF.

This clonotype has ten or more counts. The chain links TRBV10-3 to TRBJ1-2; 9 bases line up with TRBD1. This CDR3 is 16 amino acids long. The V gene end was trimmed by 7 bases and the J gene end by 4 bases; junction bases not matched to a gene: 13. Germline values: CDR1 ENHRY, CDR2 SYGVKD. The CDR3 sequence: CAIIQGTGRGVYGYTF. DNA of the CDR3: TGTGCCATCATTCAAGGGACAGGGAGAGGGGTCTATGGCTACACCTTC.